A single T cell receptor beta chain is shown here with its context. Its antigen is unknown. At one end, the junction sequence differs from germline, possibly due to a read error. The source of the sample is a study of graft-versus-host responses after intestinal transplantation. Broader study findings: Some GvH clones appeared in ileal mucosa or blood before recipient bone marrow. In patients with graft-donor T cell macrochimerism, allograft graft-versus-host to host-versus-graft clonal ratios were high. Researchers found peak circulating GvH clone levels linked to early post-transplant HvG declines.

TCRdb's copy holds only in-frame clones and misses some; the assay was immunoSEQ multiplex PCR. This table has more than 80,000 clones, around nine tenths appearing once. The germline V gene has CDR1 WSHSY and CDR2 SAAADI. This CDR3 has 14 residues. V is TRBV10-2 and J is TRBJ2-7; D gene ambiguous. The sequenced sample was unstimulated CD4+ T cells sorted from spleen or lymph node cells, obtained before intestinal transplant. This TCR derives from a human donor who received an intestinal transplant. The CDR3 nucleotides read TGCGCCAACAGTGACCCAGGTGAAGCATACGAGCAGTACTTC. Translation gives CANSDPGEAYEQYF.